The 25 T cell receptor beta chains in this list originate from one sample, sequenced in a study of cytomegalovirus exposure and HLA in healthy donors. With 60 Vbeta and 13 Jbeta primers, the PCR was carried out. Produced via immunoSEQ multiplex PCR; TCRdb's table is partial and in-frame only. The data hold 90,000 to 120,000 clones, with under 80% observed a single time. Sequencing input: PBMCs. The origin of the receptors is a woman aged 40 to 50 in good health and CMV-seropositive.

The chain couples TRBV29-1 to TRBJ2-1, with 8 bases lining up with TRBD1. The germline V gene encodes CDR1 SQVTM and CDR2 ANQGSEA. The CDR3 covers 17 residues. V lost 2 bases and J lost 3; bases outside the gene matches: 12. The CDR3: CSVEKAGGPFLYNEQFF. The DNA of the CDR3 is TGCAGCGTTGAAAAGGCAGGGGGCCCATTCCTCTACAATGAGCAGTTCTTC.

J is TRBJ2-4 and V is TRBV29-1; a weak D match, TRBD2 (6 bases). There are 13 residues in the CDR3. Germline-derived CDR1 and CDR2 are SQVTM and ANQGSEA. V lost 6 bases, J lost 0 bases, and 9 bases lay in between. The CDR3 nucleotides read TGCAGCGTGGGGGACTTAGCCAAAAACATTCAGTACTTC. It codes for CSVGDLAKNIQYF.

The V gene is TRBV7-9, the J gene TRBJ1-1; unclear D gene. The V end lost 6 bases, the J end lost 3 bases, and 14 bases lay between the germline ends. This CDR3 region has 14 residues. Per the germline V gene, CDR1 is SEHNR and CDR2 is FQNEAQ (reference sequence). As DNA, the CDR3 is TGTGCCAGCAGTCTTAAAACTGCGGACACTGAAGCTTTCTTT. It yields the protein CASSLKTADTEAFF.

The V call is TRBV10-1, the J call TRBJ2-5, with TRBD1 identical over 9 bases. Germline CDR1 WNHNN, CDR2 SYGVQD (reference sequence). Trimming removed 7 bases from V and 3 bases from J; junction bases left unmatched: 3. There are 13 residues in the CDR3. The CDR3 loop is CASNRQGEETQYF. The CDR3 coding sequence is TGCGCCAGCAACCGACAGGGGGAAGAGACCCAGTACTTC.

This clone has only a few counts. The chain employs TRBV25-1 and TRBJ2-6; D remains unclear. V lost 5 bases to trimming and J lost 0 bases, with 8 bases between them. Germline V gene lookup returns CDR1 MGHDK and CDR2 SYGVNS. The CDR3 is 15 residues long. The CDR3 DNA reads as TGTGCCAGCAGTCCTGTAGACTCTGGGGCCAACGTCCTGACTTTC. Encoded protein: CASSPVDSGANVLTF.

This CDR3 is CATSRVGQVNTGELFF. The CDR3 bases are TGTGCCACCAGCAGAGTTGGGCAGGTGAACACCGGGGAGCTGTTTTTT. The chain couples TRBV15 to TRBJ2-2; D gene unclear. Germline V gene data show CDR1 as LNHNV and CDR2 as YYDKDF (reference sequence). The CDR3 runs 16 residues. V was clipped by 1 base and J by 1 base, with 10 bases between them.

The chain joins TRBV15 to TRBJ1-4; D is undetermined. This CDR3 contains 14 residues. From germline, CDR1 is LNHNV and CDR2 YYDKDF (reference sequence). Trimming took 4 bases from V and 1 from J, leaving 7 bases between them. CDR3 coding DNA: TGTGCCACCAGCAAAGATCTAACTAATGAAAAACTGTTTTTT. It encodes CATSKDLTNEKLFF.

This clone has a handful of counts. The V call is TRBV7-2, the J call TRBJ1-1, with D perhaps TRBD1 (6 bases). This CDR3 spans 15 amino acids. Trimming left V 6 bases short and J 1 base short, with 15 bases between. Germline-derived CDR1 and CDR2 are SGHTA and FQGNSA. The CDR3 region is CASRESDRTNTEAFF. As DNA, the CDR3 is TGTGCCAGCAGGGAATCGGACAGAACGAACACTGAAGCTTTCTTT.

The CDR3 DNA reads TGCGCCAGCAGCCAAGATTTAATTGAGACCCAGTACTTC. It codes for CASSQDLIETQYF. The chain recombines TRBV4-3 with TRBJ2-5; D remains ambiguous. The V end was cut by 0 bases, the J end by 5 bases, with 7 bases between. The CDR3 covers 13 residues. Germline V gives CDR1 LGHNA, CDR2 YSLEER.

V gene TRBV11-2 combines with J gene TRBJ2-7; no firm D call. In germline, CDR1 is SGHAT, CDR2 FQNNGV. V dropped 3 bases and J dropped 2 bases, with 8 bases sitting between them. This CDR3 has 13 residues. The CDR3 sequence: CASSFAPTYEQYF. The CDR3 DNA sequence: TGTGCCAGCAGCTTCGCGCCGACCTACGAGCAGTACTTC.

This rearrangement joins TRBV19 to TRBJ1-2; TRBD1 matches 10 bases. The CDR3 extends over 16 amino acids. Germline CDR1 and CDR2: LNHDA and SQIVND (reference sequence). V lost 3 bases and J lost 5; bases outside the gene matches: 9. The CDR3 loop is CASSITGTGVAYGYTF. CDR3 nucleotides: TGTGCCAGTAGTATTACCGGGACAGGGGTGGCGTATGGCTACACCTTC. Full variable domain (remainder filled in from reference TRBV19 and TRBJ1-2): DGGITQSPKYLFRKEGQNVTLSCEQNLNHDAMYWYRQDPGQGLRLIYYSQIVNDFQKGDIAEGYSVSREKKESFPLTVTSAQKNPTAFYLCASSITGTGVAYGYTFGSGTRLTVV.

V gene TRBV6-1 combines with J gene TRBJ1-2, with 12 bases fitting TRBD1. In germline, CDR1 is MNHNS, CDR2 SASEGT. Germline trimming cut 3 bases from V and 7 bases from J; bases unmatched to any gene: 9. This CDR3 has 16 residues. CDR3 bases: TGTGCCAGCAGTGAGGAGGGACAGGGGGCGTATACTGGCTACACCTTC. Its protein is CASSEEGQGAYTGYTF.

The chain links TRBV10-2 to TRBJ2-2; 7 nucleotides line up with TRBD2. The V and J ends lost 6 bases and 1 base, in that order; junction bases with no gene match: 8. This CDR3 is 16 amino acids long. Germline values: CDR1 WSHSY, CDR2 SAAADI. The CDR3 reads CASRTSGGGNTGELFF. The DNA of the CDR3 is TGCGCCAGCAGGACCTCGGGCGGGGGGAACACCGGGGAGCTGTTTTTT.

The V and J genes are TRBV5-1 and TRBJ2-1, with 10 bases identical to TRBD1. CDR3 length: 14 residues. From germline, CDR1 is SGHRS and CDR2 YFSETQ. J was trimmed by 7 bases and V by 4 bases; bases with no gene match: 5. The CDR3 DNA reads TGCGCCAGCAGCCCCGGGACAGGGGAGAATGAGCAGTTCTTC. This translates into CASSPGTGENEQFF.

The chain joins TRBV5-1 to TRBJ1-1, with D possibly being TRBD1 (6 bases). Trimming stripped 1 base from V and 2 bases from J, with 12 bases between. Germline lookup yields CDR1 SGHRS and CDR2 YFSETQ. CDR3 length equals 15 residues. CDR3 bases: TGCGCCAGCAGCTTGACAGGGATAGGAAACACTGAAGCTTTCTTT. Encoded protein: CASSLTGIGNTEAFF.

The chain links TRBV6-5 to TRBJ1-5, with TRBD1 matching 7 bases. This CDR3 comprises 14 residues. Germline values: CDR1 MNHEY, CDR2 SVGAGI. With V trimmed by 6 bases and J by 4 bases, 6 bases remained unmatched. CDR3 amino acids: CASRGSTGNQPQHF. CDR3 DNA: TGTGCCAGCAGGGGATCGACAGGGAATCAGCCCCAGCATTTT.

The gene calls are TRBV6-9 and TRBJ1-6; no clear D gene. The CDR3 length is 16 residues. CDR1 and CDR2 (germline): MNHGY, SVAAGI. Deletions cut 7 bases from V and 0 bases from J, with 13 bases between. Written as DNA, the CDR3 is TGTGCCAGCAAGGAGGATCCGAGCTCCTATAATTCACCCCTCCACTTT. Its translation is CASKEDPSSYNSPLHF.

V and J are TRBV7-3 and TRBJ2-2, with D perhaps TRBD2 (5 bases). Deletions cut 0 bases from V and 5 bases from J, with 7 bases between. CDR1 and CDR2 from the germline V gene are SGHTA and FQGTGA. The CDR3 covers 14 residues. This CDR3 is CASSLTRRTGELFF. DNA for the CDR3: TGTGCCAGCAGCTTAACCCGGAGGACCGGGGAGCTGTTTTTT.

The chain uses TRBV5-6 and TRBJ1-2; D is unresolved. The germline gives CDR1 SGHDT, CDR2 YYEEEE. There are 14 residues in the CDR3. V was shortened by 0 bases and J by 1 base, with 7 bases between the two germline ends. This CDR3 reads CASSLGGFNYGYTF. CDR3 DNA sequence: TGTGCCAGCAGCTTGGGAGGGTTTAACTATGGCTACACCTTC.

V gene TRBV28 combines with J gene TRBJ1-1; possibly TRBD1 for D (5 bases). CDR3 length equals 13 residues. Looked up from germline, CDR1 is MDHEN and CDR2 is SYDVKM. Trimming stripped 8 bases from V and 1 base from J, with 11 bases between. The CDR3 is CASWTYSNTEAFF. Written as DNA, the CDR3 is TGTGCCAGCTGGACATATTCGAACACTGAAGCTTTCTTT.

The chain links TRBV6-6 to TRBJ1-1, with 11 bases fitting TRBD1. This CDR3 has 15 residues. V was clipped by 4 bases and J by 3 bases; unmatched bases: 4. Germline V gene sequence: CDR1 MNHNY, CDR2 SVGAGI (reference sequence). The CDR3 sequence: CASSSPGQGDTEAFF. Written as DNA, the CDR3 is TGTGCCAGCAGTTCTCCGGGACAGGGGGACACTGAAGCTTTCTTT.

The chain joins TRBV10-1 to TRBJ1-1; no definite D call. Germline values: CDR1 WNHNN, CDR2 SYGVQD (reference sequence). Trimming took 4 bases from V and 0 from J, leaving 9 bases between them. The CDR3 consists of 14 residues. The CDR3 loop reads CASSATAMNTEAFF. Written as DNA, the CDR3 is TGCGCCAGCAGTGCTACAGCCATGAACACTGAAGCTTTCTTT.

The chain carries TRBV5-1 and TRBJ2-7, with TRBD1 identical over 7 bases. The CDR3 has 14 amino acids. Germline V CDR1 and CDR2: SGHRS, YFSETQ. The V gene end was trimmed by 1 base and the J gene end by 2 bases; junction bases not matched to a gene: 3. This CDR3 is CASSLSTGTYEQYF. The CDR3, as DNA: TGCGCCAGCAGCTTGTCGACAGGGACCTACGAGCAGTACTTC.

The V gene is TRBV5-4, the J gene TRBJ1-2; D is perhaps TRBD1 (6 bases). The CDR3 is 15 residues long. V was pared by 4 bases and J by 2 bases, with 15 bases between. Germline values: CDR1 SGHNT, CDR2 YYREEE (reference sequence). CDR3 DNA: TGTGCCAGCAGCCTCACTCCCAGGGGAAACTATGGCTACACCTTC. This translates into CASSLTPRGNYGYTF.

The CDR3 spells CASWEPGTGNEQFF. CDR3 nucleotide sequence: TGTGCCAGCTGGGAACCCGGGACAGGGAATGAGCAGTTCTTC. The rearrangement links TRBV6-5 to TRBJ2-1, with 9 nucleotides matching TRBD1. J gave up 7 bases and V 8 bases, and 9 bases lay outside the gene matches. Germline CDR1 is MNHEY and CDR2 is SVGAGI. CDR3 length: 14 amino acids.